A single sample gave rise to the 4 T cell receptor beta chains below, sequenced in a study of T cells in Graves' hyperthyroidism and ophthalmopathy. TCR beta CDR3 regions were amplified from RNA transcripts. HTBI primers were employed in a first-round RT-PCR of the TCR CDR3. TCRdb recomputed calls from the multiplex PCR reads with MiXCR, one row per CDR3 protein. Of about 720,000 distinct CDR3 sequences listed, about 19% are singletons. The sequenced material came from blood. The receptor set was obtained from a woman in her forties or fifties with Graves' hyperthyroidism that later progressed to Graves' ophthalmopathy.

Only a few counts were recorded for this clonotype. The chain recombines TRBV7-9 with TRBJ1-5; D gene ambiguous. V was shortened by 5 bases and J by 0 bases, with 5 bases between the two germline ends. In germline, CDR1 is SEHNR, CDR2 FQNEAQ (reference sequence). CDR3 length equals 13 residues. The CDR3 DNA reads as TGTGCCAGCAGCAAGAATAGCAATCAGCCCCAGCATTTT. Protein sequence: CASSKNSNQPQHF.

The chain links TRBV19 to TRBJ2-2; D may be TRBD2 (5 bases). Per germline, CDR1 LNHDA and CDR2 SQIVND (reference sequence). V was cut by 6 bases and J by 4 bases, with 12 bases left in between. This CDR3 is 14 amino acids long. CDR3 bases: TGTGCCAGTAGAACAAACGGGGTCACCGGGGAGCTGTTTTTT. Amino acid sequence: CASRTNGVTGELFF.

There are many counts of this clonotype. J is TRBJ2-3 and V is TRBV20-1, with D possibly TRBD1 on 5 matching bases. The CDR3 contains 14 residues. V was shortened by 3 bases and J by 2 bases, with 12 bases between the two germline ends. The V gene's germline CDR1 is DFQATT and CDR2 SNEGSKA (reference sequence). CDR3 in DNA: TGCAGTGCTAGGGATGTGACAGACACAGATACGCAGTATTTT. Residues: CSARDVTDTDTQYF.

This clonotype has a count of ten or more. The J gene is TRBJ2-7, the V gene TRBV9; the match to TRBD1 covers 7 bases. The trim removed 0 bases at V and 2 bases at J, leaving 5 bases unmatched. The CDR3 is 15 amino acids. The germline gives CDR1 SGDLS, CDR2 YYNGEE. The CDR3 DNA is TGTGCCAGCAGCGTAGCAGGGGACAGTACCTACGAGCAGTACTTC. This gives the protein CASSVAGDSTYEQYF.